This is a list of T cell receptor beta chains from one sample in a study of OX40 agonist ivuxolimab in advanced cancers. Method: immunoSEQ multiplex PCR; TCRdb's copy keeps in-frame clones and lacks some. The sample includes 60,000 or so clones, approximately 94% seen only once; the top ten take approximately 18%. The specimen was CD4+ or CD8+ T cells sorted from blood, collected in a trial of the OX40 agonist ivuxolimab. These receptors all stem from an adult with an advanced solid tumor such as melanoma, head and neck, liver or kidney cancer. Both conserved end residues are part of each CDR3. Each record gives: D gene, clone size, J gene, V gene, CDR3 protein, CDR3 DNA. A D gene is named only where the DNA matches it firmly. Where a row states a size, it is once, few, many or the class of an expanded clone; other rows omit it.

NA	NA	TRBJ2-7	TRBV28	CASSPLSELNEQYF	TGTGCCAGCAGTCCCCTCAGTGAGTTAAACGAGCAGTACTTC
NA	NA	TRBJ2-1	TRBV11-2	CASSLGFYNEQFF	TGTGCCAGCAGCTTAGGGTTCTACAATGAGCAGTTCTTC
TRBD1	NA	TRBJ2-7	TRBV6-5	CASSYRDRATYEQYF	TGTGCCAGCAGTTACAGGGACAGGGCTACCTACGAGCAGTACTTC
NA	NA	TRBJ1-1	TRBV5-6	CASSLVVGAELGTEAFF	TGTGCCAGCAGCTTAGTAGTAGGGGCGGAATTAGGCACTGAAGCTTTCTTT
TRBD2	NA	TRBJ2-7	TRBV6-4	CASSDSKGSGSSYEQYF	TGTGCCAGCAGTGACTCGAAGGGGAGCGGGAGTTCCTACGAGCAGTACTTC
NA	NA	TRBJ2-1	TRBV13	CASSHTGGPRSYNEQFF	TGTGCCAGCAGCCATACGGGGGGCCCGAGATCCTACAATGAGCAGTTCTTC
NA	NA	TRBJ2-7	TRBV5-4	CASSSLDVGSYYEQYF	TGTGCCAGCAGCTCCTTGGACGTGGGTTCGTATTACGAGCAGTACTTC
NA	NA	TRBJ2-5	TRBV11-2	CASSLSFSQETQYF	TGTGCCAGCAGCTTATCTTTTTCCCAAGAGACCCAGTACTTC
NA	NA	TRBJ1-2	TRBV5-1	CASSPPRVGRAGLGDYGYTF	TGCGCCAGCAGCCCCCCCCGAGTAGGCAGGGCCGGACTCGGGGACTATGGCTACACCTTC
NA	once	TRBJ2-3	TRBV5-6	CASSGTGTPPPVAQYF	TGTGCCAGCAGCGGTACCGGGACTCCCCCCCCAGTGGCGCAGTATTTT
NA	NA	TRBJ1-4	TRBV15	CATSSRGLNEKLFF	TGTGCCACCAGCAGTCGAGGGTTGAATGAAAAACTGTTTTTT
TRBD2	NA	TRBJ2-3	TRBV25-1	CASSGASGHTDTQYF	TGTGCCAGCAGTGGTGCTAGCGGCCACACAGATACGCAGTATTTT
TRBD1	NA	TRBJ2-7	TRBV25-1	CASSEGDRDSEQYF	TGTGCCAGCAGTGAGGGGGACAGGGACTCGGAGCAGTACTTC
NA	NA	TRBJ2-7	TRBV5-4	CASSPENSYEQYF	TGTGCCAGCAGCCCGGAGAACTCCTACGAGCAGTACTTC
NA	NA	TRBJ2-5	TRBV19	CASTSGEVETQYF	TGTGCCAGTACCAGCGGAGAGGTAGAGACCCAGTACTTC
NA	NA	TRBJ1-3	TRBV7-2	CASSLAGTYSGNTIYF	TGTGCCAGCAGCTTAGCGGGCACCTACTCTGGAAACACCATATATTTT
NA	NA	TRBJ1-2	TRBV27	CASSPLWGFDYGYTF	TGTGCCAGCAGCCCGCTGTGGGGTTTCGACTATGGCTACACCTTC
TRBD1	NA	TRBJ2-7	TRBV5-5	CASSLGGTAYEQYF	TGTGCCAGCAGCTTGGGAGGGACAGCCTACGAGCAGTACTTC
NA	NA	TRBJ2-7	TRBV2	CASKGSYEQYF	TGTGCCAGCAAGGGCAGCTACGAGCAGTACTTC
NA	NA	TRBJ2-1	TRBV2	CASFDASKNEQFF	TGTGCCAGCTTCGACGCCTCTAAAAATGAGCAGTTCTTC
NA	NA	TRBJ1-3	TRBV9	CASSPPRGGQNSGNTIYF	TGTGCCAGCAGCCCACCACGCGGGGGACAAAACTCTGGAAACACCATATATTTT
NA	NA	TRBJ2-1	TRBV7-3	CASSRLAGNEQFF	TGTGCCAGCAGCCGGCTAGCAGGTAATGAGCAGTTCTTC
NA	NA	TRBJ2-7	TRBV12-5	CASGLTYEQYF	TGTGCTAGTGGTTTAACGTACGAGCAGTACTTC
NA	NA	TRBJ2-1	TRBV7-2	CASSFVGPYNEQFF	TGTGCCAGCAGCTTTGTCGGGCCTTACAATGAGCAGTTCTTC
NA	NA	TRBJ2-3	TRBV11-3	CASSSSWTDTQYF	TGTGCCAGCAGCTCATCCTGGACAGATACGCAGTATTTT
NA	NA	TRBJ1-5	TRBV4-1	CASSQAGNSNQPQHF	TGCGCCAGCAGCCAAGCCGGGAATAGCAATCAGCCCCAGCATTTT
NA	NA	TRBJ1-1	TRBV19	CASSTWTATEAFF	TGTGCCAGTAGTACCTGGACGGCTACTGAAGCTTTCTTT
TRBD1	NA	TRBJ1-5	TRBV9	CASSDRTGMDQPQHF	TGTGCCAGCAGCGACCGGACAGGGATGGATCAGCCCCAGCATTTT
NA	NA	TRBJ1-2	TRBV29-1	CSVDSPERGYTF	TGCAGCGTTGACAGCCCAGAACGTGGCTACACCTTC
NA	NA	TRBJ1-4	TRBV25-1	CASTGRVTNEKLFF	TGTGCCAGCACCGGCAGGGTAACTAATGAAAAACTGTTTTTT
NA	NA	TRBJ2-5	TRBV9	CASSAVGGGQETQYF	TGTGCCAGCAGCGCTGTGGGAGGGGGCCAAGAGACCCAGTACTTC
TRBD2	NA	TRBJ2-7	TRBV5-1	CASSRVAGGDEQYF	TGCGCCAGCAGCCGTGTAGCGGGAGGAGACGAGCAGTACTTC
TRBD1	NA	TRBJ2-2	TRBV5-4	CASSSDRGLTGELFF	TGTGCCAGCAGCTCCGACAGGGGCCTCACCGGGGAGCTGTTTTTT